This TCR beta chain is drawn from a study of T cells in Graves' hyperthyroidism and ophthalmopathy. From RNA transcripts, TCR beta CDR3 regions were amplified. First-round RT-PCR with HTBI primers amplified the TCR CDR3 region. TCRdb used MiXCR to reprocess the multiplex PCR reads, holding one entry per CDR3 protein. This table has roughly 710,000 distinct CDR3 sequences, around a third appearing once. Regarding this clonotype: A read error may explain this, as a much larger clone is one base away.

This CDR3 has 14 residues. Germline V gene data show CDR1 as SQVTM and CDR2 as ANQGSEA. The junction had 13 bases not matched to a gene; V was cut back by 8 bases and J by 4 bases. Sequenced: blood. The chain joins TRBV29-1 to TRBJ1-1, with 7 bases that match TRBD1. This TCR was sampled from a woman aged 40-49 years with Graves' hyperthyroidism. In DNA, the CDR3 is TGCAGCCCACGGACAGGAAAGACGAGCACTGAAGCTTTCTTT. This gives the protein CSPRTGKTSTEAFF.